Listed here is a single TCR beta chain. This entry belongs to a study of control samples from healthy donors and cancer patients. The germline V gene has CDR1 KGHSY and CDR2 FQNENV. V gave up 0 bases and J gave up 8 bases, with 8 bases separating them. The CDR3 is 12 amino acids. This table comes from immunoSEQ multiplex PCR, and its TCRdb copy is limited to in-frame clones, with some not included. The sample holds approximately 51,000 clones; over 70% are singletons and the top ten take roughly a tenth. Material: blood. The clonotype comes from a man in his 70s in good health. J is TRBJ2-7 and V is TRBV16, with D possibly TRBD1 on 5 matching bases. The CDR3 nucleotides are TGTGCCAGCAGCCAATCTACAGGACAGCAGTACTTC. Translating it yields CASSQSTGQQYF.